Listed here is a single T cell receptor (beta chain). Its antigen is unknown. The record originates from a study of cytomegalovirus exposure and HLA in healthy donors. PCR used 60 Vbeta primers and 13 Jbeta primers. Sequencing used immunoSEQ multiplex PCR; TCRdb keeps in-frame clones, though not all of them. The profile shows 95,000 to 100,000 clones, 60% to 80% of them singletons. Donors showed nominal health when sampled, although they likely had unrecorded immune exposures. The CDR3 sequence is 15 residues long. V lost 7 bases to trimming and J lost 1 base; unmatched junction nucleotides: 8. CDR1 WSHSY and CDR2 SAAADI come from the germline V gene. Study-wide findings and caveats: Presence/absence analyses assumed roughly uniform sequencing depth across donors. Most TCRs appeared rarely, but some public TCRs recurred in many donors.

This sequence originates from a man aged 40-49 years in good health and CMV-seronegative. The genes are TRBV10-2 and TRBJ2-3; 7 bases are a match to TRBD2. Sample: PBMCs. CDR3 protein: CASTIAGGRTDTQYF. In DNA form, the CDR3 reads TGCGCCAGCACCATAGCGGGCGGACGCACAGATACGCAGTATTTT.